Shown below are 10 T cell receptor beta chains from a single sample sequenced in a study of response to subunit inactivated influenza vaccine. TCRdb ran MiXCR on the RT-PCR reads and lists one entry per CDR3 protein. The table lists roughly 540,000 distinct CDR3 sequences, under 30% of them singletons. The same specimen was also included in a second study, on T cells expressing NK-cell markers. That study reports: A 5'RACE template switching approach incorporating UMIs was used to make TCR beta cDNA.

The input for sequencing was CD4+ T cells sorted from PBMCs, taken 11 to 12 days after vaccination. The receptors were sampled from a man over 45 who received an inactivated influenza vaccine.

The gene calls are TRBV7-2 and TRBJ2-1; 11 nucleotides agree with TRBD2. Losses at the gene ends were 4 bases for V and 16 bases for J; bases not matched to a gene: 12. Germline lookup yields CDR1 SGHTA and CDR2 FQGNSA. CDR3 size: 14 residues. The CDR3 DNA reads TGTGCCAGCAGCTCAACCTCGACTAGCGGGACCAATTTCTTC. Protein: CASSSTSTSGTNFF.

This clonotype was seen a handful of times. The rearrangement links TRBV5-1 to TRBJ2-3, with 9 bases matching TRBD2. Germline V gene lookup returns CDR1 SGHRS and CDR2 YFSETQ. With V trimmed by 1 base and J by 2 bases, 2 bases remained unmatched. The CDR3 runs 15 residues. The CDR3: CASSLSSGDTDTQYF. CDR3 in DNA: TGCGCCAGCAGCTTGTCTAGCGGGGACACAGATACGCAGTATTTT.

The V gene is TRBV20-1, the J gene TRBJ2-1; 10 nucleotides agree with TRBD2. Germline V gene lookup returns CDR1 DFQATT and CDR2 SNEGSKA (reference sequence). V was clipped by 1 base and J by 9 bases; unmatched bases: 6. CDR3 length: 14 residues. CDR3 protein: CSARVTSGMGEQFF. Here the CDR3 DNA reads TGCAGTGCTAGAGTAACTAGCGGGATGGGTGAGCAGTTCTTC.

This clonotype was observed a handful of times. The rearrangement links TRBV7-3 to TRBJ2-1; TRBD1 or TRBD2 may be the D gene (5 bases each). The CDR3 runs to 14 residues. Germline V gene data show CDR1 as SGHTA and CDR2 as FQGTGA. V lost 3 bases to trimming and J lost 10 bases, with 16 bases between them. The CDR3 coding sequence is TGTGCCAGCAGCTTCGGGACGCCACCGCTGGAGCAGTTCTTC. It encodes CASSFGTPPLEQFF.

This clonotype was recorded a few times. V gene TRBV18 combines with J gene TRBJ2-1, with a weak D call TRBD2 (6 bases). The CDR3 extends over 16 amino acids. Trimming pared 4 bases from V and 2 bases from J, leaving 15 bases between. The germline CDR1 and CDR2 sequences are KGHSH and LQKENI. Here the CDR3 DNA reads TGTGCCAGCTCACAGTCACAACTAGCCGCCTACAATGAGCAGTTCTTC. Translating gives CASSQSQLAAYNEQFF.

This rearrangement joins TRBV5-1 to TRBJ2-1; 10 bases align to TRBD1. In germline, CDR1 is SGHRS, CDR2 YFSETQ. The CDR3 is 17 residues long. With 4 bases clipped from V and 6 bases from J, the junction kept 13 bases outside the gene matches. The CDR3 reads CASSRDRGSATRNEQFF. The CDR3 nucleotides read TGCGCCAGCAGCCGGGACAGGGGATCGGCTACTCGCAATGAGCAGTTCTTC.

The rearrangement joins TRBV5-8 to TRBJ2-7; tentatively, D is TRBD1 (6 bases). Germline lookup yields CDR1 SGHTS and CDR2 YDEGEE. V lost 0 bases and J lost 3, with 13 bases in between. The CDR3 is 15 amino acids. CDR3 bases: TGTGCCAGCAGCTTGGCAGGCAGGGGTCTCTACGAGCAGTACTTC. Translating it yields CASSLAGRGLYEQYF.

This chain joins TRBV4-2 and TRBJ1-3; D may be TRBD1 (6 bases). This CDR3 has 18 amino acids. Germline V lookup: CDR1 LGHNA, CDR2 YNFKEQ. The germline V and J ends were trimmed by 0 bases and 4 bases, with 19 bases remaining between them. The CDR3 region has the DNA TGTGCCAGCAGCCAAGATTTTGCGGGGGGCCGAGCGGGAAACACCATATATTTT. Its translation: CASSQDFAGGRAGNTIYF.

This clonotype turned up a few times. The J gene is TRBJ2-3, the V gene TRBV5-1; D is possibly TRBD1 (5 bases). The germline CDR1 and CDR2 sequences are SGHRS and YFSETQ. The CDR3 totals 13 residues. V lost 8 bases to trimming and J lost 2 bases, with 12 bases between them. CDR3 protein: CASATAATDTQYF. In nucleotides, the CDR3 is TGCGCCAGTGCGACAGCCGCCACAGATACGCAGTATTTT.

J is TRBJ2-7 and V is TRBV9; 7 bases are shared with TRBD1. V was pared by 0 bases and J by 3 bases, with 6 bases of the junction left unmatched. This CDR3 region has 15 residues. Germline-derived CDR1 and CDR2 are SGDLS and YYNGEE. CDR3 bases: TGTGCCAGCAGCGTAGACGGGACAGCCTTCTACGAGCAGTACTTC. This encodes CASSVDGTAFYEQYF.